The 25 T cell receptor beta chains in this list originate from one sample, sequenced in a study of cytomegalovirus exposure and HLA in healthy donors. The PCR ran on 60 Vbeta and 13 Jbeta primers. Assay used: immunoSEQ multiplex PCR; TCRdb lists only in-frame clones, some missing. In the table there are a few hundred thousand clones, 70% to 90% of which are singletons. Source material: PBMCs. Receptor source: a man aged 25-45 years in good health and CMV-seronegative.

This chain connects TRBV7-6 to TRBJ2-1; 10 bases map to TRBD2. The CDR3 has 18 residues. The germline V gene encodes CDR1 SGHVS and CDR2 FNYEAQ. J lost 8 bases, V lost 1 base, and 14 bases had no gene match. The CDR3 DNA sequence: TGTGCCAGCAGCTTAGTTACACGGCAGCGGGGGGGCTCGGATGAGCAGTTCTTC. This codes for CASSLVTRQRGGSDEQFF.

The chain employs TRBV28 and TRBJ1-5, with 10 bases matching TRBD1. V lost 3 bases to trimming and J lost 5 bases; unmatched junction nucleotides: 4. Germline V gene sequence: CDR1 MDHEN, CDR2 SYDVKM. The CDR3 consists of 15 residues. CDR3 in amino acids: CASSLRTGGDQPQHF. For the CDR3, the DNA is TGTGCCAGCAGTTTGAGGACAGGGGGAGATCAGCCCCAGCATTTT.

This clone was seen just once. The V and J genes are TRBV5-1 and TRBJ2-3; a weak D match, TRBD1 (5 bases). This CDR3 has 14 amino acids. Germline V gene data show CDR1 as SGHRS and CDR2 as YFSETQ. V was clipped by 7 bases and J by 1 base, with 13 bases between them. CDR3 sequence reads: CASQGFSGTDTQYF. In DNA form, the CDR3 reads TGCGCCAGCCAGGGATTCTCGGGCACAGATACGCAGTATTTT.

The chain couples TRBV4-2 to TRBJ2-1; TRBD1 might be the D (5 bases). The CDR3 spans 15 residues. Between the trimmed V and J ends, which lost 3 bases and 11 bases, there was a span of 20 bases. Germline values: CDR1 LGHNA, CDR2 YNFKEQ. In nucleotides, the CDR3 is TGTGCCAGCAGCCAGGAAGGGGCAGGGTCTGGTAAGCAGTTCTTC. Its protein is CASSQEGAGSGKQFF.

The chain joins TRBV28 to TRBJ2-7; D not certain. CDR3 size: 13 residues. Per germline, CDR1 MDHEN and CDR2 SYDVKM. V lost 8 bases and J 2 bases, leaving 13 bases between the germline ends. CDR3 protein: CASQDSYAYEQYF. The CDR3 coding sequence is TGTGCCAGCCAGGATTCCTACGCCTACGAGCAGTACTTC.

The rearrangement links TRBV4-2 to TRBJ2-7; 8 nucleotides align to TRBD2. The germline V gene has CDR1 LGHNA and CDR2 YNFKEQ. The CDR3 sequence is 16 residues long. V lost 4 bases to trimming and J lost 2 bases; unmatched junction nucleotides: 10. The CDR3 DNA follows: TGTGCCAGCAGCCCGCGGGAGGTGGGATCGCCCTACGAGCAGTACTTC. It yields the protein CASSPREVGSPYEQYF.

The sample holds a few counts of this clone. The chain employs TRBV5-1 and TRBJ2-7; 7 bases line up with TRBD1. The V gene's germline CDR1 is SGHRS and CDR2 YFSETQ. CDR3 size: 18 residues. Trimming at V came to 1 base and at J to 1 base, leaving 14 bases not matched to a gene. CDR3 DNA: TGCGCCAGCAGCTTGCGAGTTGGCCGGGACAGATTATCCTACGAGCAGTACTTC. Protein sequence: CASSLRVGRDRLSYEQYF.

This sequence joins TRBV11-2 and TRBJ2-5; TRBD2 aligns across 8 bases. V was pared by 1 base and J by 5 bases, with 12 bases of the junction left unmatched. Per the germline V gene, CDR1 is SGHAT and CDR2 is FQNNGV. The CDR3 spans 17 residues. Written as DNA, the CDR3 is TGTGCCAGCAGCTTAGTAAGGAGACTAGCGCCTGGGGAGACCCAGTACTTC. Its protein product is CASSLVRRLAPGETQYF.

A single count supports this clone. V is TRBV7-2 and J is TRBJ2-3; 11 bases are shared with TRBD2. Looked up from germline, CDR1 is SGHTA and CDR2 is FQGNSA. This CDR3 comprises 16 residues. With 7 bases clipped from V and 4 bases from J, the junction kept 10 bases outside the gene matches. The CDR3 is CASTIPGLAVSDTQYF. CDR3 sequence (DNA): TGTGCCAGCACCATTCCGGGACTAGCGGTTTCAGATACGCAGTATTTT. The full variable domain, completed using reference TRBV7-2 and TRBJ2-3, is GAGVSQSPSNKVTEKGKDVELRCDPISGHTALYWYRQSLGQGLEFLIYFQGNSAPDKSGLPSDRFSAERTGGSVSTLTIQRTQQEDSAVYLCASTIPGLAVSDTQYFGPGTRLTVL.

With regard to this clone: The sample holds other DNA sequences that translate to the same CDR3. The genes are TRBV6-5 and TRBJ2-7; D is undetermined. Deletions cut 5 bases from V and 3 bases from J, with 5 bases between. The CDR3 contains 11 residues. The germline V gene encodes CDR1 MNHEY and CDR2 SVGAGI. CDR3 coding DNA: TGTGCCAGCAGTCGAGGCTACGAGCAGTACTTC. Translating it yields CASSRGYEQYF.

The rearrangement links TRBV6-6 to TRBJ1-4; a weak D match, TRBD1 (5 bases). Trimming stripped 0 bases from V and 15 bases from J, with 8 bases between. The germline CDR1 and CDR2 sequences are MNHNY and SVGAGI (reference sequence). The CDR3 length is 11 residues. CDR3 nucleotide sequence: TGTGCCAGCAGTTACTCGGGGCCATTGTTTTTT. This translates into CASSYSGPLFF.

The rearrangement joins TRBV13 to TRBJ2-7; 10 nucleotides align to TRBD1. The CDR3 is 14 amino acids. Germline V gene data show CDR1 as PRHDT and CDR2 as FYEKMQ (reference sequence). V shed 2 bases, J shed 6 bases, and the junction held 4 bases outside the gene matches. CDR3 residues: CASSLRDRGAEQYF. Written as DNA, the CDR3 is TGTGCCAGCAGCTTACGGGACAGGGGCGCCGAGCAGTACTTC.

This clone was counted between two and nine times. The chain carries TRBV5-1 and TRBJ2-7, with D possibly matching TRBD2 (7 bases). Germline CDR1 is SGHRS and CDR2 is YFSETQ. The V end was cut by 6 bases, the J end by 5 bases, with 15 bases between. There are 13 residues in the CDR3. The chain's CDR3 is CASNEGGTHEQYF. In nucleotides, the CDR3 is TGCGCCAGCAACGAGGGGGGGACCCACGAGCAGTACTTC.

The rearrangement links TRBV4-1 to TRBJ2-1; 13 bases map to TRBD2. Germline loops: CDR1 MGHRA, CDR2 YSYEKL. The CDR3 sequence is 13 residues long. J was trimmed by 16 bases and V by 1 base; bases with no gene match: 4. The CDR3 bases are TGCGCCAGCAGCCAAGGCGGACTAGCGGGGGTTTTCTTC. It yields the protein CASSQGGLAGVFF.

The rearrangement links TRBV28 to TRBJ2-5; a weak D match, TRBD2 (6 bases). This CDR3 comprises 15 residues. In germline, CDR1 is MDHEN, CDR2 SYDVKM. V lost 4 bases and J lost 4, with 16 bases in between. CDR3 sequence reads: CASSSAEGIRETQYF. The CDR3 nucleotides are TGTGCCAGCAGTTCGGCGGAGGGTATAAGAGAGACCCAGTACTTC.

The count of this clone is one. The chain couples TRBV27 to TRBJ1-4; D unclear. Germline CDR1 reads MNHEY; CDR2 reads SMNVEV (reference sequence). Trimming stripped 2 bases from V and 2 bases from J, with 18 bases between. The CDR3 contains 18 residues. CDR3 nucleotide sequence: TGTGCCAGCAGTTTAAGGTCAAATATACAGCTCACTAATGAAAAACTGTTTTTT. This sequence encodes CASSLRSNIQLTNEKLFF.

The chain recombines TRBV19 with TRBJ1-2; D unclear. Germline values: CDR1 LNHDA, CDR2 SQIVND (reference sequence). This CDR3 is 15 amino acids long. The V end was cut by 2 bases, the J end by 6 bases, with 16 bases between. The CDR3 region has the DNA TGTGCCAGTAGTATAAGGCCGGGGAGGTTGGATGGCTACACCTTC. The encoded protein is CASSIRPGRLDGYTF.

This chain links TRBV27 with TRBJ1-2, with D tentatively TRBD1 (6 bases). Looked up from germline, CDR1 is MNHEY and CDR2 is SMNVEV (reference sequence). The CDR3 extends over 15 amino acids. The ends were cut back, 4 bases at V and 4 bases at J, with 16 bases in the middle. This CDR3 is CASSYRSGTLYGYTF. Here the CDR3 DNA reads TGTGCCAGCAGTTACCGATCGGGGACACTCTATGGCTACACCTTC.

The V gene is TRBV21-1, the J gene TRBJ2-2; no DNA check was done on the table's D call, TRBD2. TRBV21-1 is a known pseudogene. The CDR3 runs 18 residues. In nucleotides, the CDR3 is TGTGCCAGCAGCAAAGCTAGAACGGAGTTTATGAACACCGGGGAGCTGTTTTTT. Protein product: CASSKARTEFMNTGELFF.

The chain has TRBV28 and TRBJ2-3; 7 nucleotides agree with TRBD1. The CDR3 sequence is 14 residues long. Germline V gene lookup returns CDR1 MDHEN and CDR2 SYDVKM. V shed 4 bases and J 4 bases; nucleotides not matched to a gene: 5. DNA of the CDR3: TGTGCCAGCAGTTCCTCCGGGACAGCAGATACGCAGTATTTT. Translated, it gives CASSSSGTADTQYF.

The V gene is TRBV5-1, the J gene TRBJ2-3; 10 bases agree with TRBD1. Unmatched junction bases numbered 3, after V lost 1 base and J lost 4 bases. The length of the CDR3 is 15 residues. The germline CDR1 and CDR2 sequences are SGHRS and YFSETQ. The CDR3 sequence is CASSLRQGAADTQYF. As DNA, the CDR3 is TGCGCCAGCAGCTTGCGACAGGGGGCCGCAGATACGCAGTATTTT.

This chain links TRBV5-4 with TRBJ2-1; 8 bases are shared with TRBD2. Germline assignment: CDR1 SGHNT and CDR2 YYREEE (reference sequence). Losses at the gene ends were 2 bases for V and 8 bases for J; bases not matched to a gene: 6. The CDR3 contains 14 residues. CDR3 sequence reads: CASSFPGGRDEQFF. The CDR3 nucleotides are TGTGCCAGCAGCTTCCCGGGGGGGCGCGATGAGCAGTTCTTC.

The chain combines TRBV10-3 with TRBJ2-7; TRBD2 matches 12 bases. There are 14 residues in the CDR3. J lost 4 bases, V lost 6 bases, and 4 bases had no gene match. Germline V lookup: CDR1 ENHRY, CDR2 SYGVKD. The CDR3 nucleotides are TGTGCCATCAGCAGACTAGCGGGGGCGTACGAGCAGTACTTC. Translation: CAISRLAGAYEQYF.

The DNA for the CDR3 is TGCGCCAGCAGCCTGGGGGGCGCTTCCAACGAGCAGTACTTC. Translation: CASSLGGASNEQYF. The rearrangement uses TRBV5-1 and TRBJ2-7; either TRBD1 or TRBD2 may supply D (6 bases each). Trimming stripped 4 bases from V and 5 bases from J, with 16 bases between. Germline CDR1 is SGHRS and CDR2 is YFSETQ. The CDR3 is 14 residues long.

CDR3 residues: CASSRTGYNQPQHF. CDR3 coding DNA: TGTGCCAGCAGTCGGACAGGCTACAATCAGCCCCAGCATTTT. This chain joins TRBV6-6 and TRBJ1-5; TRBD1 matches at 7 bases. The length of the CDR3 is 14 residues. Germline assignment: CDR1 MNHNY and CDR2 SVGAGI (reference sequence). J lost 3 bases, V lost 5 bases, and 4 bases had no gene match.